A selection of T cell receptor beta chains follows, all from one sample in a study of sequential checkpoint blockade in melanoma. Data came from immunoSEQ multiplex PCR; TCRdb stores just in-frame clones and leaves some out. Of about 8,200 clones in the sample, around 50% were seen once. The specimen was CD8+ T cells sorted from blood (inferred from file names), collected from a patient given nivolumab and ipilimumab in sequence. All receptors come from a human donor with melanoma. Both conserved end residues are part of each CDR3. The D gene is left open where the match is weak. A clone size is listed for some rows: how often the clone was seen (once, few, many), or a class if it is expanded.

clone size | J gene | V gene | D gene | CDR3 protein | CDR3 DNA
. | TRBJ1-6 | TRBV19 | TRBD1 | CASSIEGQGANSPLHF | TGTGCCAGTAGTATAGAGGGACAGGGGGCTAATTCACCCCTCCACTTT
. | TRBJ2-1 | TRBV4-3 | TRBD1 | CASSQQQGGNEQFF | TGCGCCAGCAGCCAACAACAGGGGGGCAATGAGCAGTTCTTC
. | TRBJ1-2 | TRBV27 | TRBD1 | CASSLFSPHRGPDGYTF | TGTGCCAGCAGTTTATTCTCCCCCCACAGGGGGCCGGATGGCTACACCTTC
. | TRBJ1-2 | TRBV5-1 | TRBD1 | CASSLTPDGQGHGYTF | TGCGCCAGCAGCTTGACGCCCGACGGACAGGGGCATGGCTACACCTTC
. | TRBJ1-6 | TRBV7-2 | . | CASSLFRGSSYNSPLHF | TGTGCCAGCAGCTTATTCAGGGGTAGCTCCTATAATTCACCCCTCCACTTT
. | TRBJ2-7 | TRBV19 | TRBD2 | CASSSGGAYEQYF | TGTGCCAGTAGTAGCGGGGGGGCCTACGAGCAGTACTTC
. | TRBJ1-1 | TRBV7-3 | . | CASSLGILSTEAFF | TGTGCCAGCAGCCTCGGGATTCTGAGCACTGAAGCTTTCTTT
. | TRBJ2-7 | TRBV7-3 | . | CASSQDDNPYEQYF | TGCGCCAGCAGCCAAGATGACAACCCCTACGAGCAGTACTTC
. | TRBJ1-1 | TRBV7-2 | . | CASSFGMNTEAFF | TGTGCCAGCAGCTTCGGGATGAACACTGAAGCTTTCTTT
. | TRBJ1-2 | TRBV15 | . | CATSRGAGGDFYGYTF | TGTGCCACCAGCAGGGGGGCGGGGGGTGACTTCTATGGCTACACCTTC
once | TRBJ2-7 | TRBV5-1 | TRBD1 | CASSYGTDYEQYF | TGCGCCAGCAGCTATGGGACAGACTACGAGCAGTACTTC
once | TRBJ2-7 | TRBV27 | . | CASRTRGAGYEQYF | TGTGCCAGCAGGACGCGCGGGGCTGGCTACGAGCAGTACTTC
once | TRBJ1-1 | TRBV10-3 | TRBD1 | CAISALQGETEAFF | TGTGCCATCAGTGCATTACAGGGGGAGACTGAAGCTTTCTTT
few | TRBJ2-7 | TRBV18 | . | CASSPPSTYYEQYF | TGTGCCAGCTCACCACCCTCGACATACTACGAGCAGTACTTC